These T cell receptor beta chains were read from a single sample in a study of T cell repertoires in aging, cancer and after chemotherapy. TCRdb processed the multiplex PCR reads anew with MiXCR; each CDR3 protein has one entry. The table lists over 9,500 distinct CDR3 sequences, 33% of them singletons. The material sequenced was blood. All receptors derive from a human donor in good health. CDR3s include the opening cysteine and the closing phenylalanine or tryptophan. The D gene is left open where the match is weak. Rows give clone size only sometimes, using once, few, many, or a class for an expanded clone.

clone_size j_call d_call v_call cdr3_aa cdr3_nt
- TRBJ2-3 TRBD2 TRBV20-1 CSAPRAGGQRDTQYF TGCAGTGCTCCAAGGGCGGGGGGGCAAAGAGATACGCAGTATTTT
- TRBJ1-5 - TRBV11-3 CASSLIRGSGQPQHF TGTGCCAGCAGTTTAATACGGGGGTCGGGGCAGCCCCAGCATTTT
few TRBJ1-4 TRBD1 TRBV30 CAWTPYRIRDRERRANEKLFF TGTGCCTGGACCCCCTACCGCATCCGGGACAGGGAGAGGAGGGCGAATGAAAAACTGTTTTTT
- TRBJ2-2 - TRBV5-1 CASSPVGGPNTGELFF TGCGCCAGCAGCCCAGTTGGAGGGCCTAACACCGGGGAGCTGTTTTTT
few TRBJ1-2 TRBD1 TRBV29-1 CSVAHGQGIDYGYTF TGCAGCGTTGCCCATGGACAGGGCATCGACTATGGCTACACCTTC
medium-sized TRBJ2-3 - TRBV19 CASSIRDAGADTQYF TGTGCCAGTAGTATAAGGGACGCCGGCGCAGATACGCAGTATTTT
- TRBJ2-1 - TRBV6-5 CASNRLDEQFF TGTGCCAGCAATCGATTGGATGAGCAGTTCTTC
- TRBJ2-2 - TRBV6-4 CASSGRNTGELFF TGTGCCAGCAGTGGGCGTAACACCGGGGAGCTGTTTTTT
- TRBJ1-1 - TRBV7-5 CISVPVKTRDTEAFF -
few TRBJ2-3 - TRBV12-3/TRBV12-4 CASSLIPQFSTDTQYF TGTGCCAGCAGTTTAATCCCGCAGTTCTCCACAGATACGCAGTATTTT
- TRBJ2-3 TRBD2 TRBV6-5 CASSRTRSGRASTDTQYF TGTGCCAGCAGTCGCACCCGTAGCGGGAGGGCCAGCACAGATACGCAGTATTTT
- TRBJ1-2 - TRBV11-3 CASSLGNYGYTF TGTGCCAGCAGCTTGGGGAACTATGGCTACACCTTC
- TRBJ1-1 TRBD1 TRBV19 CASTYRDRGNTEAFF TGTGCCAGTACCTACAGGGACAGGGGGAACACTGAAGCTTTCTTT
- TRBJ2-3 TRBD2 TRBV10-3 CASGTRLAGLHTQYF TGTGCTAGCGGCACAAGACTAGCGGGACTCCATACGCAGTATTTT
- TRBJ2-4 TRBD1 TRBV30 CASDRGRGNIQYF TGTGCTTCCGACAGGGGGCGCGGAAACATTCAGTACTTC
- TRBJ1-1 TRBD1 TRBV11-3 CASRLRQGKNTEAFF TGTGCCAGCAGACTGAGACAGGGGAAGAACACTGAAGCTTTCTTT
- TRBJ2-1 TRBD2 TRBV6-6 CASSYGREAGGNEQFF TGTGCCAGCAGTTACGGTAGGGAAGCGGGAGGCAATGAGCAGTTCTTC
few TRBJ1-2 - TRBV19 CASSYTYGYTF TGTGCCAGTAGTTACACCTATGGCTACACCTTC
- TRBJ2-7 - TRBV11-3 CASSLERGGSRSSYEQYF TGTGCCAGCAGCTTAGAAAGGGGGGGCAGCCGGAGCTCCTACGAGCAGTACTTC
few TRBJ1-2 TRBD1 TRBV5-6 CASSSDRGYGYTF TGTGCCAGCAGTTCGGACAGGGGATATGGCTACACCTTC
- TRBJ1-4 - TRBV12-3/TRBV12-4 CASSLGQGNEKLFF TGTGCCAGCAGTTTAGGTCAGGGGAATGAAAAACTGTTTTTT
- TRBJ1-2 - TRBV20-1 CSAAPLSGGYTF TGCAGTGCCGCCCCATTGTCCGGCGGCTACACCTTC
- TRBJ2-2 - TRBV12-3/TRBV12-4 CASIEQFRGTGELFF TGTGCCAGCATTGAACAGTTTCGGGGCACCGGGGAGCTGTTTTTT
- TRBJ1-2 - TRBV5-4 CASSLVGNYGYTF TGTGCCAGCAGCTTGGTGGGGAACTATGGCTACACCTTC
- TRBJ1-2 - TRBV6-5 CASSAPTYTSYGYTF TGTGCCAGCAGTGCCCCAACTTATACTTCCTATGGCTACACCTTC
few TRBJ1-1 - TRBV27 CASSYGGRPEAFF TGTGCCAGCAGTTACGGTGGCAGGCCTGAAGCTTTCTTT
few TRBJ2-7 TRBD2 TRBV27 CASRGPSGSIYEQYF TGTGCCAGCAGAGGCCCTAGCGGGAGCATCTACGAGCAGTACTTC
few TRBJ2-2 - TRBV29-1 CSAEPLRGAPGELFF TGCAGCGCCGAACCCCTCCGGGGGGCGCCCGGGGAGCTGTTTTTT
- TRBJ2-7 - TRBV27 CASSLYSSYEQYF TGTGCCAGCAGTTTATACAGCTCCTACGAGCAGTACTTC